The TCR beta chain described here comes from a study of T-cell memory formation after mild COVID-19. This CDR3 spans 17 amino acids. V was cut by 2 bases and J by 2 bases, with 16 bases left in between. Germline V gene sequence: CDR1 MNHEY, CDR2 SVGAGI. TCRdb reprocessed the 5' RACE reads with MiXCR, giving one entry per CDR3 protein. Of 100,000 to 130,000 distinct CDR3 sequences in the sample, roughly a sixth are singletons; the top ten hold over 4.5%. The chain recombines TRBV6-5 with TRBJ1-3; D not resolved. The source material was PBMCs or a T cell subset sorted from them (not recorded which). This sequence originates from a man younger than 35 who had mild COVID-19 (a few samples of this study predate the infection). Cell type and time point are not known. CDR3 DNA sequence: TGTGCCAGCAGTTACCGACACCCACCCAGAACTGGAAACACCATATATTTT. It encodes CASSYRHPPRTGNTIYF.